The 20 T cell receptor beta chains reported below all come from one sample, sequenced in a study of T cell repertoires in cytomegalovirus infection. One entry per CDR3 protein, called by TCRdb with MiXCR from the reads. The table includes roughly 720,000 distinct CDR3 sequences, approximately 34% detected once. The sample was PBMCs. These receptor sequences come from a human donor in good health (CMV status not recorded). Some clones in this sample may be carry-over from other donors' samples.

This sequence joins TRBV5-6 and TRBJ2-2, with TRBD2 matching 8 bases. CDR3 length: 16 residues. V was clipped by 1 base and J by 6 bases; unmatched bases: 8. Germline V gives CDR1 SGHDT, CDR2 YYEEEE. Here the CDR3 reads CASSLLAGGASGELFF. The CDR3 region has the DNA TGTGCCAGCAGCTTGCTCGCGGGAGGCGCATCCGGGGAGCTGTTTTTT.

The chain is built from TRBV10-3 and TRBJ2-2; the D is unclear. The CDR3 length is 12 residues. Trimming cost V 6 bases and J 4 bases, with 6 bases left between them. Per germline, CDR1 ENHRY and CDR2 SYGVKD. Here the CDR3 reads CAIRESTGELFF. CDR3 coding DNA: TGTGCCATCAGGGAGAGCACCGGGGAGCTGTTTTTT.

In its sample, this clonotype was seen a few times. The V and J genes are TRBV4-1 and TRBJ1-6; TRBD1 matches 7 bases. The CDR3 totals 16 residues. The trim removed 4 bases at V and 5 bases at J, leaving 8 bases unmatched. Germline CDR1 MGHRA, CDR2 YSYEKL. The CDR3 loop is CASSRLGTGDNSPLHF. DNA of the CDR3: TGCGCCAGCAGCCGCCTGGGCACAGGGGATAATTCACCCCTCCACTTT.

In this sample, this clonotype turned up a few times. The rearrangement uses TRBV29-1 and TRBJ1-1; maybe TRBD1 (5 bases). From germline, CDR1 is SQVTM and CDR2 ANQGSEA. This CDR3 is built from 14 residues. V lost 0 bases to trimming and J lost 12 bases, with 20 bases between them. The chain's CDR3 is CSVEERDRGRWTFF. As DNA, the CDR3 is TGCAGCGTTGAAGAAAGAGATCGGGGCCGGTGGACTTTCTTT.

This clonotype was observed a few times. This may arise from a read error, as a much more abundant clone is one base away. The J gene is TRBJ2-7, the V gene TRBV28; 9 bases line up with TRBD2. This CDR3 is built from 14 residues. J gave up 0 bases and V 6 bases, and 3 bases lay outside the gene matches. Germline CDR1 MDHEN, CDR2 SYDVKM. CDR3 region: CASSNSGSSYEQYF. DNA for the CDR3: TGTGCCAGCAGCAATAGCGGGAGCTCCTACGAGCAGTACTTC.

The genes are TRBV5-4 and TRBJ2-3; D is possibly TRBD2 (6 bases). V was pared by 1 base and J by 0 bases, with 9 bases between. Per the germline V gene, CDR1 is SGHNT and CDR2 is YYREEE (reference sequence). The CDR3 contains 15 residues. The chain's CDR3 is CASSLPGLSTDTQYF. CDR3 bases: TGTGCCAGCAGCTTGCCGGGACTTAGCACAGATACGCAGTATTTT.

This chain uses TRBV24-1 with TRBJ2-1; 10 positions match TRBD1. This CDR3 has 14 amino acids. Germline V lookup: CDR1 KGHDR, CDR2 SFDVKD. Trimming cost V 7 bases and J 8 bases; bases outside gene matches: 7. The CDR3 here is CATSMTGGDYEQFF. The CDR3 DNA sequence: TGTGCCACCAGCATGACAGGGGGCGATTATGAGCAGTTCTTC.

This clonotype was found a few times. The chain couples TRBV28 to TRBJ2-7; 9 bases agree with TRBD1. The CDR3 is made up of 19 amino acids. V was clipped by 4 bases and J by 2 bases; unmatched bases: 18. Germline-derived CDR1 and CDR2 are MDHEN and SYDVKM. In DNA, the CDR3 is TGTGCCAGCAGTTCGCACGGACGAGGAGGGACAGGGCGTACCTACGAGCAGTACTTC. Protein product: CASSSHGRGGTGRTYEQYF.

Remarks on this clonotype: A much larger clone lies one base from this, so it may be a read error. V usage is TRBV7-2 and J usage is TRBJ1-4; 7 positions agree with TRBD1. The length of the CDR3 is 15 residues. Germline loops: CDR1 SGHTA, CDR2 FQGNSA. The CDR3 sequence is CASSPSTGTHEKLVF. As DNA, the CDR3 is TGTGCCAGCAGCCCGTCGACAGGGACCCACGAAAAACTGGTTTTT.

The gene calls are TRBV28 and TRBJ2-7; a possible D gene is TRBD2 (6 bases). This CDR3 has 13 amino acids. From germline, CDR1 is MDHEN and CDR2 SYDVKM. V lost 6 bases, J lost 5 bases, and 14 bases lay in between. The CDR3 is CASSESGSNEQYF. In nucleotides, the CDR3 is TGTGCCAGCAGCGAATCCGGGAGCAACGAGCAGTACTTC. Together with reference TRBV28 and TRBJ2-7, the CDR3 gives the full variable domain: DVKVTQSSRYLVKRTGEKVFLECVQDMDHENMFWYRQDPGLGLRLIYFSYDVKMKEKGDIPEGYSVSREKKERFSLILESASTNQTSMYLCASSESGSNEQYFGPGTRLTVT.

The genes are TRBV20-1 and TRBJ2-7; no clear D gene. CDR3 length: 16 amino acids. CDR1 is DFQATT and CDR2 is SNEGSKA in the germline V gene (reference sequence). Between the trimmed V and J ends, which lost 0 bases and 0 bases, there was a span of 15 bases. CDR3 amino acids: CSARDHTRYSSYEQYF. CDR3 DNA: TGCAGTGCTAGAGATCATACACGCTACTCCTCCTACGAGCAGTACTTC.

The rearrangement joins TRBV4-1 to TRBJ1-6; D is undetermined. Germline values: CDR1 MGHRA, CDR2 YSYEKL. The CDR3 spans 14 residues. V lost 1 base to trimming and J lost 5 bases, with 6 bases between them. This CDR3 reads CASSQGPHNSPLHF. The CDR3 region has the DNA TGCGCCAGCAGCCAAGGTCCGCATAATTCACCCCTCCACTTT.

V and J are TRBV10-3 and TRBJ2-7; 13 bases fit TRBD2. CDR1 is ENHRY and CDR2 is SYGVKD in the germline V gene. The CDR3 runs to 17 residues. V dropped 2 bases and J dropped 4; count of bases not matched to a gene: 8. CDR3 DNA: TGTGCCATCAGTGAGACCACCCGGACTAGCGGGAGTTACGAGCAGTACTTC. Translating it yields CAISETTRTSGSYEQYF.

This clonotype occurred many times. CDR3 in DNA: TGTGCCACCAGTGAACAGTCAGGCTCAGATACGCAGTATTTT. Protein: CATSEQSGSDTQYF. The rearrangement joins TRBV24-1 to TRBJ2-3; D unresolved. V gave up 4 bases and J gave up 4 bases, with 11 bases separating them. Germline lookup yields CDR1 KGHDR and CDR2 SFDVKD. CDR3 length equals 14 residues.

The gene calls are TRBV7-2 and TRBJ1-6; TRBD1 matches 7 bases. The CDR3 totals 14 residues. V lost 5 bases, J lost 8 bases, and 6 bases stayed unmatched. The germline CDR1 and CDR2 sequences are SGHTA and FQGNSA. CDR3 amino acids: CASSRQGGDSPLHF. In nucleotides, the CDR3 is TGTGCCAGCAGCCGACAGGGAGGGGATTCACCCCTCCACTTT.

This clonotype showed up many times. This chain connects TRBV19 to TRBJ2-1; tentatively, D is TRBD2 (6 bases). CDR1 and CDR2 from the germline V gene are LNHDA and SQIVND (reference sequence). The CDR3 consists of 16 residues. Trimming pared 8 bases from V and 0 bases from J, leaving 17 bases between. The CDR3 region has the DNA TGTGCCAGTTCACCCGCGGCCGGGAGCTCCTACAATGAGCAGTTCTTC. Encoded protein: CASSPAAGSSYNEQFF.

The sample holds a few counts of this clonotype. The rearrangement joins TRBV7-9 to TRBJ1-2; no firm D call. Germline V CDR1 and CDR2: SEHNR, FQNEAQ (reference sequence). CDR3 length: 12 residues. V lost 4 bases and J 2 bases, leaving 5 bases between the germline ends. This CDR3 reads CASSYINYGYTF. The CDR3 nucleotides read TGTGCCAGCAGCTACATAAACTATGGCTACACCTTC. The full variable domain, with the rest looked up from reference TRBV7-9 and TRBJ1-2, is DTGVSQNPRHKITKRGQNVTFRCDPISEHNRLYWYRQTLGQGPEFLTYFQNEAQLEKSRLLSDRFSAERPKGSFSTLEIQRTEQGDSAMYLCASSYINYGYTFGSGTRLTVV.

The V call is TRBV7-2, the J call TRBJ2-7; D is uncertain. The germline V and J ends were trimmed by 5 bases and 4 bases, with 9 bases remaining between them. The V gene's germline CDR1 is SGHTA and CDR2 FQGNSA. The CDR3 is made up of 12 amino acids. This CDR3 reads CASSVSWYEQYF. The DNA of the CDR3 is TGTGCCAGCAGCGTTAGTTGGTACGAGCAGTACTTC.

The table lists this clonotype with many counts. This chain connects TRBV12-3 or TRBV12-4 to TRBJ2-4, with D uncertain. V lost 1 base and J lost 8, with 12 bases in between. CDR3 length equals 14 residues. This CDR3 reads CASSLGHPLDIQYF. In DNA, the CDR3 is TGTGCCAGCAGTTTAGGACACCCCCTGGACATTCAGTACTTC.

This clonotype was observed a few times. The J gene is TRBJ2-6, the V gene TRBV27, with D tentatively TRBD2 (6 bases). The V end lost 7 bases, the J end lost 2 bases, and 6 bases lay between the germline ends. The CDR3 extends over 13 amino acids. CDR1 and CDR2 (germline): MNHEY, SMNVEV (reference sequence). The CDR3 is CASKRAGANVLTF. CDR3 DNA: TGTGCCAGCAAGCGGGCTGGGGCCAACGTCCTGACTTTC.